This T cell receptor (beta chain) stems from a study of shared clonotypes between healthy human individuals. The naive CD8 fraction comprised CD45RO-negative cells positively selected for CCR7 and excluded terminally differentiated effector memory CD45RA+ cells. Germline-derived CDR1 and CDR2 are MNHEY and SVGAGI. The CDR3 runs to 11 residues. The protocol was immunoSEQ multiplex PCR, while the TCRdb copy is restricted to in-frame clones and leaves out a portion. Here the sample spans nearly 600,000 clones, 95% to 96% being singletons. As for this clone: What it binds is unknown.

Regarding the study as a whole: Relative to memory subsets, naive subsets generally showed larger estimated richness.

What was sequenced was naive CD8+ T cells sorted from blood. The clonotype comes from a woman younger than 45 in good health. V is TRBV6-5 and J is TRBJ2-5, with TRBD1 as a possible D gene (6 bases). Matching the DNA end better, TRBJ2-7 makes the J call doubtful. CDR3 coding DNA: TGTGCCAGCAGTCCAGGGGTCGAGCAGTACTTC. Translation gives CASSPGVEQYF.